This T cell receptor beta chain was captured by sequencing in a study of T cell responses to AZD1222 COVID-19 vaccine. The wider study: Doses given second, at about 4 or about 12 weeks, were pooled.

Overall study results and limits: Spike-specific TCR breadth and depth went up after people got two AZD1222 doses. Repertoire sampling was restricted to post-peak T cell response timepoints.

A word on this clone: Its matching antigen is unknown.

The protocol was immunoSEQ multiplex PCR, while the TCRdb copy is restricted to in-frame clones and leaves out a portion. This table has some 96,000 clones, 88% appearing once. This TCR was recovered from an adult in good health. The source material was peripheral blood, sampled on day 0 of AZD1222 vaccination.

The CDR3 protein is CASSQDPGGLLVEQFF. CDR3 DNA sequence: TGCGCCAGCAGCCAAGACCCCGGGGGACTCTTGGTTGAGCAGTTCTTC. The rearrangement uses TRBV4-3 and TRBJ2-1; a possible D gene is TRBD2 (6 bases). Trimming shortened V by 0 bases and J by 9 bases, and 18 bases separated the two germline ends. There are 16 residues in the CDR3. The V gene's germline CDR1 is LGHNA and CDR2 YSLEER.